What follows is one TCR beta chain and its context. This sample is part of a study of shared clonotypes between healthy human individuals. TCRdb keeps only in-frame clones here, not all; method: immunoSEQ multiplex PCR. The sample consists of 2 million to 2.5 million clones, almost 96% of them appearing once. V lost 3 bases and J lost 6; bases outside the gene matches: 5. CDR3 length: 15 amino acids. Germline V gene lookup returns CDR1 ENHRY and CDR2 SYGVKD. Material for sequencing was naive CD4+ T cells sorted from blood. The subset is: CD45RA+ positively selected. The clonotype comes from a man between 18 and 35 years old in good health. The rearrangement joins TRBV10-3 to TRBJ2-7; 13 nucleotides agree with TRBD2. The CDR3 DNA sequence: TGTGCCATCAGTGAAGTACTAGCGGGAGGGTCCGAGCAGTACTTC. It encodes CAISEVLAGGSEQYF.